This TCR beta chain came from a study of prognosis after radiotherapy for stage I lung cancer. Study-wide background: Among the enrolled patients, 12 to 15 had newly diagnosed primary stage I lung tumors, while roughly five had oligometastatic NSCLC following surgical resection of the primary tumor. Ages of the approximately twelve men and several women ranged roughly 53 to 90 years, median approximately 74. Radiotherapy preceded distant metastases in a handful of patients (median roughly 7 months); approximately 15 showed no significant progression.

From genomic DNA, two-round multiplex PCR was used to amplify TCR beta CDR3. It was primers specific to each TRBV and TRBJ gene that first-round PCR used. In TCRdb, the multiplex PCR reads were re-called with MiXCR into one record per CDR3 protein. The table lists over 14,000 distinct CDR3 sequences, over 25% of them singletons. This CDR3 spans 12 amino acids. The V gene lost 4 bases and the J gene lost 5 bases, with 9 bases spanning the gap. CDR1 is SGDLS, CDR2 YYNGEE, per germline. About this clonotype: This is likely an artifact of a read error, given a far larger clone one base away.

The gene calls are TRBV9 and TRBJ2-5; no firm D call. The sequence was obtained from a donor over 45 with non-small cell lung cancer. The sequencing used PBMCs, collected before or after stereotactic body radiation therapy (not recorded which). The CDR3 DNA reads TGTGCCAGCAGCCCGGCGGTCGAGACCCAGTACTTC. Translated: CASSPAVETQYF. Together with reference TRBV9 and TRBJ2-5, the CDR3 gives the full variable domain: DSGVTQTPKHLITATGQRVTLRCSPRSGDLSVYWYQQSLDQGLQFLIQYYNGEERAKGNILERFSAQQFPDLHSELNLSSLELGDSALYFCASSPAVETQYFGPGTRLLVL.